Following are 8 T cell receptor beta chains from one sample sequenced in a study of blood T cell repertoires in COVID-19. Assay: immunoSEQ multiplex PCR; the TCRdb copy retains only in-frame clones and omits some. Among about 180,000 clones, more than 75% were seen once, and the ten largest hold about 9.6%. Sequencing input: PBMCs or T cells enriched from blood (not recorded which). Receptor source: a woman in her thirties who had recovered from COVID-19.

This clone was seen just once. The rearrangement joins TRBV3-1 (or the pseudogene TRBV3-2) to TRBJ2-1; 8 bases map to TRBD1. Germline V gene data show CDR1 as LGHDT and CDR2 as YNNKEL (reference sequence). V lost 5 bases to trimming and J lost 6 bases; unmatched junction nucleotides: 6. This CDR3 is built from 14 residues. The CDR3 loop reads CASSYGQGGNEQFF. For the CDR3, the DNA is TGTGCCAGCAGCTACGGACAGGGTGGCAATGAGCAGTTCTTC.

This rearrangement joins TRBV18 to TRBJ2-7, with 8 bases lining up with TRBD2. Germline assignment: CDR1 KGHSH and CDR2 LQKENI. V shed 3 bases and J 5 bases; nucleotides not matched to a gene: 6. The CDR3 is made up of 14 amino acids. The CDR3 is CASSPSGVPDEQYF. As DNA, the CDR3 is TGTGCCAGCTCACCTAGCGGGGTACCGGACGAGCAGTACTTC.

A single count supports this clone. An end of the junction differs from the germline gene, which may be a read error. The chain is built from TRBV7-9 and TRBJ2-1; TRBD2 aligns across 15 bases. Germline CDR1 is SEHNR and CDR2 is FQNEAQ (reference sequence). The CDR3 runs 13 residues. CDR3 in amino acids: CASSYGLAGGPIF. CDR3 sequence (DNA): TGTGCCAGCAGCTACGGACTAGCGGGAGGGCCTATCTTC.

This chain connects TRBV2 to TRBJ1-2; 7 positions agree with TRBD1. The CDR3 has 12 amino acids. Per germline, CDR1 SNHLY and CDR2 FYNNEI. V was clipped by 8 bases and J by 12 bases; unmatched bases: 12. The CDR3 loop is CASRGQVIVDTF. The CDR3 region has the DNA TGTGCCAGCCGCGGACAGGTGATCGTAGACACCTTC.

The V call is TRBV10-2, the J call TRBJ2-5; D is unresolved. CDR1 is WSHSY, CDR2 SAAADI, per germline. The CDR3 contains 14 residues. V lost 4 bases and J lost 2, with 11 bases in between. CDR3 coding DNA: TGCGCCAGCAGTGGTCGGCGGAGTCAAGAGACCCAGTACTTC. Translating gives CASSGRRSQETQYF.

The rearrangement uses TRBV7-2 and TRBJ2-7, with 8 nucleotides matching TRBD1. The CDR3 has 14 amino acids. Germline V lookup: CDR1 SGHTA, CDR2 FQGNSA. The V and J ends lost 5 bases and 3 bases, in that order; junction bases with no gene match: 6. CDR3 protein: CASSLWTGNYEQYF. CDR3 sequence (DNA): TGTGCCAGCAGCCTGTGGACAGGGAACTACGAGCAGTACTTC.

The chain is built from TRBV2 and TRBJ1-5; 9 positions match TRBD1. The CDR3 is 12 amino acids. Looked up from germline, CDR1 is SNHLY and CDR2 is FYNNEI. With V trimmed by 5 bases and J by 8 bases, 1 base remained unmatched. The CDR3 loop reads CASSRTGEPQHF. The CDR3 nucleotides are TGTGCCAGCAGTAGGACAGGGGAGCCCCAGCATTTT.

CDR3 coding DNA: TGTGCCAGCGGGCCGCGGCTAGCGGGAGGGGAGACCCAGTACTTC. Its protein is CASGPRLAGGETQYF. This rearrangement joins TRBV11-1 to TRBJ2-5, with 12 nucleotides matching TRBD2. The V gene's germline CDR1 is SGHAT and CDR2 FQDESV (reference sequence). V trimming: 8 bases; J trimming: 5 bases; junction bases outside the gene matches: 9. The CDR3 length is 15 residues.